This T cell receptor (beta chain) was recovered during a study of spatial heterogeneity in lung cancer. Study-wide background: TCR and UMI combinations that were unique each appeared, on average, more than ten times in raw reads. Study findings and constraints: Whereas they appeared in blood less at follow-up, ubiquitous expanded tumor TCRs appeared there more at resection.

Germline CDR1 reads SGHTA; CDR2 reads FQGTGA. The CDR3 sequence is 18 residues long. The ends were cut back, 9 bases at V and 0 bases at J, with 21 bases in the middle. This clonotype was seen at least ten times. As yet, its antigen is unknown. Each CDR3 protein gets one entry after TCRdb re-called the 5' RACE reads with MiXCR. Among around 92,000 distinct CDR3 sequences listed, 9.5% to 15% were seen once. Indicated time point: sample taken at primary tumor resection. The TCR comes from a male donor with early-stage non-small cell lung cancer. The genes are TRBV7-3 and TRBJ2-6; possible D gene TRBD2, 6 bases. Sample: PBMCs, taken at surgery. CDR3 bases: TGTGCCAGTATGCAAACCGGGGGTACCCTCTCTGGGGCCAACGTCCTGACTTTC. It translates to CASMQTGGTLSGANVLTF.